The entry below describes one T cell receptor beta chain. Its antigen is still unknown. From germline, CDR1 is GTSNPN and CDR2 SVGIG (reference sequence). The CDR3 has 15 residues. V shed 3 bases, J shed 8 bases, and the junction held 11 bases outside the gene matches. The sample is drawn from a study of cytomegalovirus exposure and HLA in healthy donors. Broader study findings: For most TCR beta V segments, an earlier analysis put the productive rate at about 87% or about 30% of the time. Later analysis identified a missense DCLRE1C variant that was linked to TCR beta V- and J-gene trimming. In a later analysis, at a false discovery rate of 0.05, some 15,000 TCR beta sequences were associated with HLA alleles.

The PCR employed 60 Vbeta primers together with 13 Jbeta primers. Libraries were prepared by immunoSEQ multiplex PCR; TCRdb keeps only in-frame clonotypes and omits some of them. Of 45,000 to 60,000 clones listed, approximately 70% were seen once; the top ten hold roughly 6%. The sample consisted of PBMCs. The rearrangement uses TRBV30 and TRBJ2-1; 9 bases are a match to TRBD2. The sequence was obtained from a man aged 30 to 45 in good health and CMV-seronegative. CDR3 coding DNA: TGTGCCTGGAGCCACAACCTAGCGGGGCCCGATGAGCAGTTCTTC. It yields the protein CAWSHNLAGPDEQFF.